One and the same sample provided the 30 T cell receptor beta chains below, sequenced in a study of blood T cell repertoires in COVID-19. The method was immunoSEQ multiplex PCR; TCRdb's version includes in-frame clones alone and lacks a portion of them. Here the sample spans about 150,000 clones, more than 75% being singletons. The sequencing input was peripheral blood. Source of these receptors: a human donor with acute or convalescent COVID-19. The donor label of this sample is uncertain.

This clone was detected a few times. The rearrangement links TRBV25-1 to TRBJ1-5; D unresolved. V was pared by 0 bases and J by 1 base, with 7 bases between. The CDR3 contains 15 residues. CDR1 is MGHDK and CDR2 is SYGVNS in the germline V gene. Here the CDR3 reads CASSEYGQSNQPQHF. The CDR3 DNA sequence: TGTGCCAGCAGTGAATATGGGCAGAGCAATCAGCCCCAGCATTTT.

The rearrangement uses TRBV4-2 and TRBJ1-6, with TRBD1 as a possible D gene (5 bases). V lost 0 bases and J lost 5, with 11 bases in between. Germline values: CDR1 LGHNA, CDR2 YNFKEQ. CDR3 size: 16 residues. CDR3 nucleotides: TGTGCCAGCAGCCAAGATTGGGGCAGAAATAATTCACCCCTCCACTTT. It yields the protein CASSQDWGRNNSPLHF.

This chain joins TRBV5-1 and TRBJ1-2; D is uncertain. The CDR3 runs to 11 residues. CDR1 SGHRS and CDR2 YFSETQ come from the germline V gene. V lost 0 bases and J lost 9, with 6 bases in between. CDR3 region: CASSLGYSYTF. CDR3 bases: TGCGCCAGCAGCTTGGGGTACAGCTACACCTTC.

V usage is TRBV7-8 and J usage is TRBJ1-5, with D maybe TRBD1 (5 bases). V lost 4 bases and J lost 7, with 20 bases in between. CDR1 is SGHVS, CDR2 FQNEAQ, per germline. The CDR3 is 16 amino acids. CDR3 region: CASSSPSREVGQPQHF. The CDR3 region has the DNA TGTGCCAGCAGCTCCCCGAGCAGGGAGGTCGGGCAGCCCCAGCATTTT.

The table lists this clone with a count of one. The chain carries TRBV19 and TRBJ1-6; a possible D gene is TRBD1 (6 bases). V lost 5 bases, J lost 3 bases, and 14 bases lay in between. CDR3 size: 16 residues. Germline V gene lookup returns CDR1 LNHDA and CDR2 SQIVND (reference sequence). This chain's CDR3 is CASSFSRTVYNSPLHF. The DNA of the CDR3 is TGTGCCAGTAGTTTCTCTAGGACAGTCTATAATTCACCCCTCCACTTT.

This sequence joins TRBV30 and TRBJ1-2; 8 bases fit TRBD1. V was pared by 0 bases and J by 8 bases, with 8 bases of the junction left unmatched. The CDR3 runs to 14 residues. Germline lookup yields CDR1 GTSNPN and CDR2 SVGIG (reference sequence). CDR3: CAWSVLQGVGGYTF. CDR3 nucleotides: TGTGCCTGGAGTGTCTTACAGGGGGTTGGAGGCTACACCTTC.

The chain uses TRBV3-1 (or the pseudogene TRBV3-2) and TRBJ1-2; no clear D gene. The germline CDR1 and CDR2 sequences are LGHDT and YNNKEL (reference sequence). CDR3 length equals 14 residues. Trimming pared 0 bases from V and 8 bases from J, leaving 13 bases between. CDR3 residues: CASSQDLVQPGYTF. In DNA, the CDR3 is TGTGCCAGCAGCCAAGATCTAGTGCAGCCAGGCTACACCTTC.

The J gene is TRBJ1-2, the V gene TRBV25-1; D remains ambiguous. From germline, CDR1 is MGHDK and CDR2 SYGVNS. Between the trimmed V and J ends, which lost 4 bases and 5 bases, there was a span of 11 bases. This CDR3 region has 13 residues. CDR3 sequence: CASSALREYGYTF. In DNA form, the CDR3 reads TGTGCCAGCAGTGCTTTGCGGGAATATGGCTACACCTTC.

This chain links TRBV30 with TRBJ1-2; TRBD1 matches 9 bases. Germline loops: CDR1 GTSNPN, CDR2 SVGIG (reference sequence). This CDR3 region has 15 residues. J gave up 4 bases and V 0 bases, and 6 bases lay outside the gene matches. CDR3 residues: CAWSVSGQGGYGYTF. CDR3 nucleotide sequence: TGTGCCTGGAGTGTATCGGGACAGGGAGGCTATGGCTACACCTTC.

V is TRBV6-5 and J is TRBJ1-1, with 9 bases identical to TRBD1. The CDR3 totals 16 residues. The V gene's germline CDR1 is MNHEY and CDR2 SVGAGI. The V segment lost 2 bases and the J segment 1 base; nucleotides outside the gene matches: 5. CDR3 sequence: CASSYRGTGKNTEAFF. CDR3 DNA: TGTGCCAGCAGTTACCGCGGGACAGGGAAGAACACTGAAGCTTTCTTT.

This chain uses TRBV11-2 with TRBJ1-5; the D gene is possibly TRBD1 (5 bases). Trimming removed 0 bases at V and 7 bases at J, with 13 bases between. Per germline, CDR1 SGHAT and CDR2 FQNNGV. The CDR3 loop spans 15 amino acids. CDR3 sequence reads: CASSLDRQGVQPQHF. The CDR3 DNA reads as TGTGCCAGCAGCTTAGATCGCCAGGGTGTACAGCCCCAGCATTTT.

CDR3 in amino acids: CASSASSGGQETQYF. The CDR3 DNA is TGTGCCAGCAGCGCATCTAGCGGGGGGCAAGAGACCCAGTACTTC. The J gene is TRBJ2-5, the V gene TRBV14; 11 nucleotides agree with TRBD2. Losses at the gene ends were 5 bases for V and 2 bases for J; bases not matched to a gene: 4. The CDR3 extends over 15 amino acids. Germline V gives CDR1 SGHDN, CDR2 FVKESK. The full variable domain, rest sourced from reference TRBV14 and TRBJ2-5, is EAGVTQFPSHSVIEKGQTVTLRCDPISGHDNLYWYRRVMGKEIKFLLHFVKESKQDESGMPNNRFLAERTGGTYSTLKVQPAELEDSGVYFCASSASSGGQETQYFGPGTRLLVL.

The chain combines TRBV2 with TRBJ1-5, with 11 positions matching TRBD1. CDR1 is SNHLY and CDR2 is FYNNEI in the germline V gene. The CDR3 covers 14 residues. V dropped 4 bases and J dropped 4; count of bases not matched to a gene: 0. This CDR3 reads CASSGDRGNQPQHF. CDR3 in DNA: TGTGCCAGCAGTGGGGACAGGGGGAATCAGCCCCAGCATTTT.

The chain carries TRBV13 and TRBJ1-3; D perhaps matches TRBD1 (6 bases). Germline CDR1 is PRHDT and CDR2 is FYEKMQ (reference sequence). Trimming pared 3 bases from V and 0 bases from J, leaving 12 bases between. The CDR3 is 16 amino acids. CDR3 nucleotide sequence: TGTGCCAGCAGCTTGGGGGGGGCAAGCTCTGGAAACACCATATATTTT. Protein: CASSLGGASSGNTIYF.

This clone was detected a few times. The chain links TRBV7-2 to TRBJ2-7; possibly TRBD2 for D (5 bases). Germline V gene lookup returns CDR1 SGHTA and CDR2 FQGNSA. The CDR3 runs 16 residues. Trimming cost V 5 bases and J 3 bases, with 20 bases left between them. CDR3 sequence: CASSPALGAAGYEQYF. CDR3 nucleotides: TGTGCCAGCAGCCCTGCATTAGGAGCCGCGGGCTACGAGCAGTACTTC.

The genes are TRBV13 and TRBJ1-3, with D tentatively TRBD1 (5 bases). From germline, CDR1 is PRHDT and CDR2 FYEKMQ (reference sequence). V was cut by 5 bases and J by 0 bases, with 14 bases left in between. The CDR3 length is 16 residues. Here the CDR3 DNA reads TGTGCCAGCAGCCAGGGAGGAGGTACCTCTGGAAACACCATATATTTT. It codes for CASSQGGGTSGNTIYF.

The V call is TRBV12-5, the J call TRBJ2-5; a weak D match, TRBD2 (5 bases). Germline V gene sequence: CDR1 LGHNT, CDR2 FRNRAP. Trimming removed 1 base at V and 5 bases at J, with 8 bases between. This CDR3 has 13 residues. This CDR3 is CASGLGLRETQYF. CDR3 nucleotides: TGTGCTAGTGGTTTGGGACTAAGGGAGACCCAGTACTTC.

The gene calls are TRBV5-1 and TRBJ1-6; 9 positions match TRBD1. The CDR3 is 14 residues long. Germline V gene sequence: CDR1 SGHRS, CDR2 YFSETQ. The ends lost 3 bases at V and 8 bases at J; junction bases unmatched: 3. The CDR3 bases are TGCGCCAGCAGCTCGACAGGGGGGGATTCACCCCTCCACTTT. Translating gives CASSSTGGDSPLHF.

The chain is built from TRBV19 and TRBJ1-5; D might be TRBD1 (5 bases). The CDR3 length is 12 residues. V was clipped by 7 bases and J by 5 bases, with 9 bases between them. From germline, CDR1 is LNHDA and CDR2 SQIVND (reference sequence). CDR3: CASKSGYQPQHF. The CDR3, as DNA: TGTGCCAGTAAATCAGGGTATCAGCCCCAGCATTTT.

The V and J genes are TRBV7-2 and TRBJ2-5, with TRBD1 matching 7 bases. The CDR3 consists of 15 residues. Germline V gene sequence: CDR1 SGHTA, CDR2 FQGNSA. V gave up 4 bases and J gave up 4 bases; unmatched junction bases: 9. CDR3 sequence reads: CASSSDRYAVETQYF. CDR3 nucleotide sequence: TGTGCCAGCAGCTCGGACAGGTACGCCGTAGAGACCCAGTACTTC. The variable domain in full, with the rest retrieved from reference TRBV7-2 and TRBJ2-5, is GAGVSQSPSNKVTEKGKDVELRCDPISGHTALYWYRQSLGQGLEFLIYFQGNSAPDKSGLPSDRFSAERTGGSVSTLTIQRTQQEDSAVYLCASSSDRYAVETQYFGPGTRLLVL.

The chain joins TRBV4-1 to TRBJ1-1, with D tentatively TRBD1 (6 bases). Germline V gene lookup returns CDR1 MGHRA and CDR2 YSYEKL. The CDR3 is 17 residues long. The germline V and J ends were trimmed by 1 base and 0 bases, with 15 bases remaining between them. The CDR3 bases are TGCGCCAGCAGCCAAGGACAACACAGGGCGATGAACACTGAAGCTTTCTTT. Translated, it gives CASSQGQHRAMNTEAFF.

The J gene is TRBJ2-1, the V gene TRBV4-2, with TRBD1 identical over 8 bases. From germline, CDR1 is LGHNA and CDR2 YNFKEQ. The CDR3 runs to 15 residues. Germline trimming cut 1 base from V and 5 bases from J; bases unmatched to any gene: 4. This CDR3 reads CASSQGTGNNNEQFF. The CDR3, as DNA: TGTGCCAGCAGCCAAGGGACAGGGAACAACAATGAGCAGTTCTTC.

The chain uses TRBV2 and TRBJ1-2, with 7 bases aligning to TRBD1. Germline CDR1 reads SNHLY; CDR2 reads FYNNEI. After removal of 7 bases from V and 3 bases from J, the junction contained 5 bases not matched to a gene. This CDR3 has 13 residues. The CDR3 region is CASKDQGDYGYTF. In DNA, the CDR3 is TGTGCCAGCAAAGACCAGGGGGACTATGGCTACACCTTC.

The gene calls are TRBV4-1 and TRBJ1-2; TRBD1 agrees at 9 bases. The CDR3 has 17 residues. After removal of 1 base from V and 2 bases from J, the junction contained 8 bases not matched to a gene. Per the germline V gene, CDR1 is MGHRA and CDR2 is YSYEKL. The DNA for the CDR3 is TGCGCCAGCAGCCAAGTTGTTGTTGGGACAGGGAACTATGGCTACACCTTC. Amino acids: CASSQVVVGTGNYGYTF.

The rearrangement links TRBV10-1 to TRBJ1-2; 7 bases agree with TRBD1. This CDR3 contains 13 residues. The germline CDR1 and CDR2 sequences are WNHNN and SYGVQD (reference sequence). The J segment lost 4 bases and the V segment lost 10 bases, leaving 9 bases of the junction unmatched. The CDR3 protein is CATQGTDAYGYTF. The DNA of the CDR3 is TGCGCCACCCAAGGGACAGACGCCTATGGCTACACCTTC.

This chain joins TRBV6-5 and TRBJ2-7; 10 bases are a match to TRBD1. CDR1 is MNHEY, CDR2 SVGAGI, per germline. The CDR3 is 12 residues long. Trimming cost V 8 bases and J 7 bases; bases outside gene matches: 5. The CDR3 loop reads CASDRGLGEQYF. The DNA of the CDR3 is TGTGCCAGCGACAGGGGGCTGGGTGAGCAGTACTTC.

J is TRBJ1-2 and V is TRBV2; 9 bases map to TRBD1. CDR1 SNHLY and CDR2 FYNNEI come from the germline V gene. Trimming removed 6 bases from V and 2 bases from J; junction bases left unmatched: 7. This CDR3 has 15 amino acids. Here the CDR3 reads CASSQGQGANYGYTF. Written as DNA, the CDR3 is TGTGCCAGCAGCCAGGGACAGGGTGCGAACTATGGCTACACCTTC.

J is TRBJ1-2 and V is TRBV15; weak D call: TRBD1 (6 bases). This CDR3 spans 14 amino acids. Germline V gene lookup returns CDR1 LNHNV and CDR2 YYDKDF (reference sequence). V lost 0 bases and J lost 7, with 12 bases in between. The CDR3: CATSRDRGSSGYTF. The CDR3 nucleotides are TGTGCCACCAGCAGAGATAGGGGGTCTAGTGGCTACACCTTC.

The chain carries TRBV20-1 and TRBJ1-1, with 8 bases aligning to TRBD1. This CDR3 spans 11 amino acids. The V and J ends lost 5 bases and 11 bases, in that order; junction bases with no gene match: 7. Per the germline V gene, CDR1 is DFQATT and CDR2 is SNEGSKA (reference sequence). The CDR3 DNA reads as TGCAGTGCTCGAACAGGGGGGAGCGCTTTCTTT. It encodes CSARTGGSAFF.

The V call is TRBV14, the J call TRBJ2-7; D not certain. Per the germline V gene, CDR1 is SGHDN and CDR2 is FVKESK. This CDR3 region has 13 residues. The V and J ends lost 1 base and 0 bases respectively, with 4 bases between them. The CDR3 coding sequence is TGTGCCAGCAGCCAAGCTCTCTCCTACGAGCAGTACTTC. This codes for CASSQALSYEQYF.